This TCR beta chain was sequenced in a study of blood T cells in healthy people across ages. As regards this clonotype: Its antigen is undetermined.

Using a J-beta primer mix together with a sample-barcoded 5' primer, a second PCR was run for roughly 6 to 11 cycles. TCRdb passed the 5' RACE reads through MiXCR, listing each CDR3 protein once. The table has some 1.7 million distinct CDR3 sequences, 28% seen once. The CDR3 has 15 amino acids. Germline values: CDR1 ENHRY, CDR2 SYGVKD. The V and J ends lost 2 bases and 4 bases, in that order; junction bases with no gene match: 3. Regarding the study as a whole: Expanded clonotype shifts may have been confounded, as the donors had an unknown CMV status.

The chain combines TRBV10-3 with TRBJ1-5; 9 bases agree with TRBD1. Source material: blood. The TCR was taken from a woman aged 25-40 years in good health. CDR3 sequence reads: CAISEPGQGNQPQHF. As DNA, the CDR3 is TGTGCCATCAGTGAGCCAGGACAGGGGAATCAGCCCCAGCATTTT.